This passage covers 3 T cell receptor beta chains from one sample sequenced in a study of cytomegalovirus exposure and HLA in healthy donors. Both 60 Vbeta primers and 13 Jbeta primers went into the PCR. Some clones are missing from TCRdb's copy, which holds only in-frame ones; the method was immunoSEQ multiplex PCR. The sample includes 150,000 to 200,000 clones, 82% of them seen just once. The sample consisted of PBMCs. Source of these receptors: a girl aged 2 to 10 in good health and CMV-seropositive.

The chain couples TRBV7-9 to TRBJ2-1; 7 positions match TRBD1. This CDR3 comprises 17 residues. The trim removed 6 bases at V and 3 bases at J, leaving 14 bases unmatched. Per germline, CDR1 SEHNR and CDR2 FQNEAQ (reference sequence). The CDR3 DNA reads as TGTGCCAGCAGTCCCAAGGGGGCGTCAAACCACTACAATGAGCAGTTCTTC. Translating gives CASSPKGASNHYNEQFF.

The table lists this clone with a count of one. The J gene is TRBJ1-2, the V gene TRBV19, with unresolved D. V lost 3 bases and J 3 bases, leaving 8 bases between the germline ends. The CDR3 has 13 amino acids. Germline V gene sequence: CDR1 LNHDA, CDR2 SQIVND (reference sequence). In DNA form, the CDR3 reads TGTGCCAGTAGTATCACAGACGACTATGGCTACACCTTC. This codes for CASSITDDYGYTF. Full variable domain (missing parts from reference TRBV19 and TRBJ1-2): DGGITQSPKYLFRKEGQNVTLSCEQNLNHDAMYWYRQDPGQGLRLIYYSQIVNDFQKGDIAEGYSVSREKKESFPLTVTSAQKNPTAFYLCASSITDDYGYTFGSGTRLTVV.

The chain has TRBV6-5 and TRBJ1-1; D is possibly TRBD1 (5 bases). V lost 6 bases, J lost 4 bases, and 15 bases lay in between. Per germline, CDR1 MNHEY and CDR2 SVGAGI. The CDR3 totals 14 residues. The CDR3 coding sequence is TGTGCCAGCAGACCCTGGGGGGGTGGCACTGAAGCTTTCTTT. This gives the protein CASRPWGGGTEAFF.